These T cell receptor beta chains were read from a single sample in a study of post-analysis software for immune sequencing data. TCRdb re-derived calls from the PCR reads in MiXCR, one entry per CDR3 protein. The table records hundreds of thousands of distinct CDR3 sequences, less than 35% of them present only once. The sequencing input was blood. These receptor sequences come from a girl under 18 with multiple sclerosis. Each CDR3 is given with its conserved first and last residue. The order of the fields is clone size, J gene, D gene, V gene, CDR3 protein, CDR3 DNA. D genes are given only for firm matches. Size tells how often a clone was seen (once, few, many) or the class of an expanded clone, and some rows leave it out.

clone_size: few; j_call: TRBJ2-1; d_call: TRBD2; v_call: TRBV28; cdr3_aa: CASSDSGRGRDEQFF; cdr3_nt: TGTGCCAGCAGCGATAGCGGGAGAGGGAGGGATGAGCAGTTCTTC
clone_size: .; j_call: TRBJ2-1; d_call: .; v_call: TRBV2; cdr3_aa: CASTIVRDNEQFF; cdr3_nt: TGTGCCAGCACCATCGTCAGGGATAATGAGCAGTTCTTC
clone_size: .; j_call: TRBJ1-5; d_call: .; v_call: TRBV7-8; cdr3_aa: CASSLEDSSNQPQHF; cdr3_nt: TGTGCCAGCAGCTTAGAGGACAGTAGCAATCAGCCCCAGCATTTT
clone_size: .; j_call: TRBJ2-7; d_call: .; v_call: TRBV20-1; cdr3_aa: CSASGRVYEQYF; cdr3_nt: TGCAGTGCTAGTGGCAGAGTTTACGAGCAGTACTTC
clone_size: few; j_call: TRBJ1-1; d_call: TRBD1; v_call: TRBV15; cdr3_aa: CATSSHRGQVAFF; cdr3_nt: TGTGCCACCAGCAGCCACAGGGGGCAAGTTGCTTTCTTT
clone_size: .; j_call: TRBJ1-4; d_call: TRBD1; v_call: TRBV7-2; cdr3_aa: CASSRSGQANEKLFF; cdr3_nt: TGTGCCAGCAGCCGATCGGGACAGGCGAATGAAAAACTGTTTTTT
clone_size: few; j_call: TRBJ2-5; d_call: TRBD2; v_call: TRBV15; cdr3_aa: CATSSPLGGRNQETQYF; cdr3_nt: TGTGCCACCAGCAGCCCCTTAGGCGGGAGAAACCAAGAGACCCAGTACTTC
clone_size: many; j_call: TRBJ2-1; d_call: .; v_call: TRBV20-1; cdr3_aa: CSARGGRGNEQFF; cdr3_nt: TGCAGTGCTAGAGGTGGCAGGGGAAATGAGCAGTTCTTC
clone_size: .; j_call: TRBJ1-2; d_call: .; v_call: TRBV20-1; cdr3_aa: CSASAVDTF; cdr3_nt: TGCAGTGCTAGTGCGGTGGACACCTTC
clone_size: .; j_call: TRBJ2-3; d_call: .; v_call: TRBV20-1; cdr3_aa: CSALLSSTDTQYF; cdr3_nt: TGCAGTGCCCTTCTCTCTAGCACAGATACGCAGTATTTT
clone_size: few; j_call: TRBJ2-3; d_call: .; v_call: TRBV7-2; cdr3_aa: CASSWRVGDTQYF; cdr3_nt: TGTGCCAGCAGCTGGCGGGTGGGGGATACGCAGTATTTT
clone_size: few; j_call: TRBJ2-5; d_call: TRBD1; v_call: TRBV6-6; cdr3_aa: CASTERGRLETQYF; cdr3_nt: TGTGCCAGCACCGAAAGGGGGCGCCTGGAGACCCAGTACTTC
clone_size: many; j_call: TRBJ2-3; d_call: TRBD1; v_call: TRBV25-1; cdr3_aa: CASSPGQGETDTQYF; cdr3_nt: TGTGCCAGCAGTCCCGGACAGGGGGAGACAGATACGCAGTATTTT
clone_size: once; j_call: TRBJ2-1; d_call: TRBD2; v_call: TRBV12-3/TRBV12-4; cdr3_aa: CASSFGGSTVTEQFF; cdr3_nt: TGTGCCAGCAGTTTCGGGGGGTCCACTGTCACTGAGCAGTTCTTC
clone_size: .; j_call: TRBJ2-1; d_call: .; v_call: TRBV7-9; cdr3_aa: CASSFKEENEQFF; cdr3_nt: TGTGCCAGCAGCTTTAAGGAGGAGAATGAGCAGTTCTTC
clone_size: few; j_call: TRBJ1-1; d_call: .; v_call: TRBV29-1; cdr3_aa: CSVGVYTEAFF; cdr3_nt: TGCAGCGTTGGGGTGTACACTGAAGCTTTCTTT
clone_size: .; j_call: TRBJ2-7; d_call: TRBD2; v_call: TRBV7-2; cdr3_aa: CASSLGTSGIIHEQYF; cdr3_nt: TGTGCCAGCAGCTTAGGAACTAGCGGGATTATTCACGAGCAGTACTTC
clone_size: .; j_call: TRBJ1-5; d_call: .; v_call: TRBV20-1; cdr3_aa: CSAAGLSNQPQHF; cdr3_nt: TGCAGTGCTGCGGGGCTTAGCAATCAGCCCCAGCATTTT
clone_size: few; j_call: TRBJ1-2; d_call: .; v_call: TRBV4-1; cdr3_aa: CASSPLFRPGKPNAINYGYTF; cdr3_nt: TGCGCCAGCAGCCCCCTATTTCGGCCCGGCAAGCCGAACGCCATTAACTATGGCTACACCTTC
clone_size: few; j_call: TRBJ2-1; d_call: .; v_call: TRBV6-5; cdr3_aa: CASSLRQLRNEQFF; cdr3_nt: TGTGCCAGCAGTTTAAGACAGCTAAGAAATGAGCAGTTCTTC